The rows below give T cell receptor beta chains drawn from one sample of a study of Ad26.COV2.S vaccination and SARS-CoV-2 variants. Measured with immunoSEQ multiplex PCR; TCRdb has only the in-frame clones, and not every one. Of around 400,000 clones listed, 75% to 95% are singletons. Sequencing was performed on peripheral blood, taken in a trial of Ad26.COV2.S vaccine versus placebo. These receptor sequences come from a person between 18 and 65 years old who received the Ad26.COV2.S COVID-19 vaccine or a placebo. CDR3s leave out the opening cysteine and the closing phenylalanine or tryptophan. Clone sizes are given selectively: once, few, many, or a class where the clone is expanded.

abundance: NA; j_gene: TRBJ1-2; v_gene: TRBV12-3/TRBV12-4; CDR3aa: ASSPDNYGYT
abundance: NA; j_gene: TRBJ2-7; v_gene: TRBV6-5; CDR3aa: AVRDGSYEQY
abundance: NA; j_gene: TRBJ2-1; v_gene: TRBV5-1; CDR3aa: ASSLGSHEQF
abundance: NA; j_gene: TRBJ1-1; v_gene: TRBV3-1/TRBV3-2; CDR3aa: ASSQGQGRTEAF
abundance: NA; j_gene: TRBJ1-1; v_gene: TRBV7-6; CDR3aa: ASSSQESGEAF
abundance: NA; j_gene: TRBJ1-2; v_gene: TRBV18; CDR3aa: ASHQGQVYDGYT
abundance: NA; j_gene: TRBJ2-1; v_gene: TRBV7-8; CDR3aa: ASSPHYSYNEQF
abundance: NA; j_gene: TRBJ2-1; v_gene: TRBV4-3; CDR3aa: ASSQDVLTSGRNNEQF
abundance: NA; j_gene: TRBJ2-7; v_gene: TRBV7-9; CDR3aa: ASSLSPSGGYEQY
abundance: NA; j_gene: TRBJ1-6; v_gene: TRBV2; CDR3aa: ASSLDRGNSPLH
abundance: NA; j_gene: TRBJ2-4; v_gene: TRBV18; CDR3aa: ASSPDGALAKNIQY
abundance: NA; j_gene: TRBJ1-3; v_gene: TRBV6-1; CDR3aa: ASSEAGTPGNTIY
abundance: NA; j_gene: TRBJ2-5; v_gene: TRBV4-1; CDR3aa: ASSQGRGTSSETQY
abundance: NA; j_gene: TRBJ2-1; v_gene: TRBV18; CDR3aa: ASSRGQGYNEQF
abundance: NA; j_gene: TRBJ1-3; v_gene: TRBV28; CDR3aa: ASSRRRSVAGNTIY
abundance: NA; j_gene: TRBJ2-7; v_gene: TRBV28; CDR3aa: ASSPGTGGHEQY
abundance: NA; j_gene: TRBJ1-2; v_gene: TRBV10-3; CDR3aa: AITPTPSYGYT
abundance: NA; j_gene: TRBJ2-5; v_gene: TRBV18; CDR3aa: ASSPAGRQETQY
abundance: NA; j_gene: TRBJ1-1; v_gene: TRBV19; CDR3aa: ASSTQGAYTEAF
abundance: NA; j_gene: TRBJ2-7; v_gene: TRBV9; CDR3aa: ASSVASGSAREQY
abundance: NA; j_gene: TRBJ2-7; v_gene: TRBV6-5; CDR3aa: ASRTGYEQY
abundance: NA; j_gene: TRBJ2-7; v_gene: TRBV30; CDR3aa: AWSPGVPYEQY
abundance: NA; j_gene: TRBJ2-5; v_gene: TRBV7-9; CDR3aa: ASSISGSLETQY
abundance: few; j_gene: TRBJ1-1; v_gene: TRBV10-3; CDR3aa: AISGEGNTEAF
abundance: NA; j_gene: TRBJ1-6; v_gene: TRBV12-3/TRBV12-4; CDR3aa: ASSITGSPLH
abundance: NA; j_gene: TRBJ1-1; v_gene: TRBV11-3; CDR3aa: ASSLDGVTEAF
abundance: once; j_gene: TRBJ1-3; v_gene: TRBV7-9; CDR3aa: ASSSEGLRGNTIY
abundance: NA; j_gene: TRBJ2-1; v_gene: TRBV9; CDR3aa: ASSPPTHNEQF
abundance: NA; j_gene: TRBJ2-7; v_gene: TRBV2; CDR3aa: ASSAFGPDSYEQY
abundance: NA; j_gene: TRBJ2-2; v_gene: TRBV4-3; CDR3aa: ASSQDRLAGVVGELF
abundance: NA; j_gene: TRBJ1-5; v_gene: TRBV4-1; CDR3aa: ASSLTTTRSNQPQH
abundance: once; j_gene: TRBJ2-2; v_gene: TRBV3-1/TRBV3-2; CDR3aa: ASSLNTGELF
abundance: once; j_gene: TRBJ2-1; v_gene: TRBV5-6; CDR3aa: ASSPVTEGVAYNEQF
abundance: NA; j_gene: TRBJ2-7; v_gene: TRBV10-3; CDR3aa: AIRSGADAVSYEQY
abundance: NA; j_gene: TRBJ2-3; v_gene: TRBV30; CDR3aa: AGGYTDTQY
abundance: NA; j_gene: TRBJ1-5; v_gene: TRBV15; CDR3aa: ATSAGVQPQH
abundance: NA; j_gene: TRBJ1-4; v_gene: TRBV6-2/TRBV6-3; CDR3aa: ASSYPNNYGLTNEKLF
abundance: NA; j_gene: TRBJ2-7; v_gene: TRBV6-5; CDR3aa: ASSYSAGVRNEQY
abundance: NA; j_gene: TRBJ2-1; v_gene: TRBV2; CDR3aa: ASNRGTGLFNEQF
abundance: NA; j_gene: TRBJ2-3; v_gene: TRBV2; CDR3aa: ASSARDTQY
abundance: NA; j_gene: TRBJ1-1; v_gene: TRBV27; CDR3aa: ASSLSGVGSAEAF